This T cell receptor beta chain was captured in a study of blood T cell repertoires in COVID-19. Study summary: Samples taken during acute and convalescent COVID-19 were collected in the United States, Italy and Spain. PBMCs, B-cell-depleted T cells, or T cells were the source of the cDNA or gDNA that made up the material.

This CDR3 region has 15 residues. Germline CDR1 is ENHRY and CDR2 is SYGVKD. Trimming at V came to 4 bases and at J to 1 base, leaving 3 bases not matched to a gene. In the authors' workflow: Estimates of nucleated cell counts were drawn from the amplification of reference gene primers. Using immunoSEQ multiplex PCR, the repertoire was profiled, and TCRdb retains in-frame clones only, with some absent. V and J calls plus clone size are reproduced from that table; the DNA served to infer D and trimming. The sample shows 150,000 to 200,000 clones, 65% to 85% of them seen only once. This sequence originates from a man in his sixties with active or convalescent COVID-19. The rearrangement uses TRBV10-3 and TRBJ2-2, with TRBD2 matching 7 bases. Sequencing used peripheral blood. DNA for the CDR3: TGTGCCATCAGTGTACGGGGGGAGAACACCGGGGAGCTGTTTTTT. Translating it yields CAISVRGENTGELFF.